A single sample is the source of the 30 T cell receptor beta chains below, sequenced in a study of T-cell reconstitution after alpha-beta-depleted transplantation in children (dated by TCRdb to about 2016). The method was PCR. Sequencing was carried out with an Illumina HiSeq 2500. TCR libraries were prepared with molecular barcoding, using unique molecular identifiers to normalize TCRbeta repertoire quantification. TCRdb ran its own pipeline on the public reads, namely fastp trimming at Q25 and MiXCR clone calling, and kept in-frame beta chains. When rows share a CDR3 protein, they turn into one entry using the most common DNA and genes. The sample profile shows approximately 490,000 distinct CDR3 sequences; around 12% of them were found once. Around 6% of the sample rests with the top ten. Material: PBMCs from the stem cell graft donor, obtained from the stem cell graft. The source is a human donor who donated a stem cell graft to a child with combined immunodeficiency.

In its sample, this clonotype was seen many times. DNA for the CDR3: TGCAGTGCTGAAGCGGGGAATCCCTACGAGCAGTACTTC. Amino acids: CSAEAGNPYEQYF. The genes are TRBV20-1 and TRBJ2-7, with TRBD2 matching 7 bases. Germline-derived CDR1 and CDR2 are DFQATT and SNEGSKA (reference sequence). The CDR3 loop spans 13 amino acids. V shed 5 bases, J shed 2 bases, and the junction held 6 bases outside the gene matches.

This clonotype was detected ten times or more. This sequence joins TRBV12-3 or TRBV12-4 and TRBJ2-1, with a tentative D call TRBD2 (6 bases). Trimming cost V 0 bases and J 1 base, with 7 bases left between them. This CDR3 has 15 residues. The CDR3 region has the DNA TGTGCCAGCAGTTTAGCCGCGGGATCCTACAATGAGCAGTTCTTC. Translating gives CASSLAAGSYNEQFF.

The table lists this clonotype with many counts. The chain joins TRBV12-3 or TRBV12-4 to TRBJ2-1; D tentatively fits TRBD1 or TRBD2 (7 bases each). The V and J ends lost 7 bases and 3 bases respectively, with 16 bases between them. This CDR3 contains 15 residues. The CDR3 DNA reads TGTGCCAGCACCAGGGGGGGACTCCGCTACAATGAGCAGTTCTTC. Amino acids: CASTRGGLRYNEQFF.

The CDR3 loop is CASRRGGTYEQYF. CDR3 coding DNA: TGTGCCAGCAGGCGGGGCGGGACCTACGAGCAGTACTTC. J is TRBJ2-7 and V is TRBV6-1; D perhaps matches TRBD2 (6 bases). The germline gives CDR1 MNHNS, CDR2 SASEGT. Trimming stripped 6 bases from V and 2 bases from J, with 11 bases between. The CDR3 consists of 13 residues.

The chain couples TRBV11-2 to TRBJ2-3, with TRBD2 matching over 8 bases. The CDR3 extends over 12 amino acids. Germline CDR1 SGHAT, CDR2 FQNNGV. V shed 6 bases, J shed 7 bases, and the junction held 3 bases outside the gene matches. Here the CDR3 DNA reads TGTGCCAGCAGATCTAGCGGGTATACGCAGTATTTT. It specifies CASRSSGYTQYF.

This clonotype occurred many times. CDR3 nucleotide sequence: TGTGCCACCAGTGATCCGTACAGGGATAGCACAGATACGCAGTATTTT. The encoded protein is CATSDPYRDSTDTQYF. The genes are TRBV24-1 and TRBJ2-3; maybe TRBD1 (6 bases). The CDR3 is 16 residues long. Per germline, CDR1 KGHDR and CDR2 SFDVKD. The V end was cut by 3 bases, the J end by 0 bases, with 12 bases between.

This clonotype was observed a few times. CDR3 sequence: CASSPDRVGRNQPQHF. Here the CDR3 DNA reads TGTGCCAGCAGCCCAGACAGGGTTGGGAGGAATCAGCCCCAGCATTTT. This chain uses TRBV7-8 with TRBJ1-5, with 7 bases matching TRBD1. CDR1 and CDR2 from the germline V gene are SGHVS and FQNEAQ. The CDR3 extends over 16 amino acids. V was pared by 5 bases and J by 4 bases, with 11 bases of the junction left unmatched. Using reference TRBV7-8 and TRBJ1-5 for the parts outside the CDR3, the full variable domain is GAGVSQSPRYKVAKRGQDVALRCDPISGHVSLFWYQQALGQGPEFLTYFQNEAQLDKSGLPSDRFFAERPEGSVSTLKIQRTQQEDSAVYLCASSPDRVGRNQPQHFGDGTRLSIL.

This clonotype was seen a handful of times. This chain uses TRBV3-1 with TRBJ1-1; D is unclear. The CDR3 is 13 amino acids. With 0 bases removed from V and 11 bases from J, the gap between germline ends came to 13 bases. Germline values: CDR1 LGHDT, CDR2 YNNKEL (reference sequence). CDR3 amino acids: CASSQDFGRRAFF. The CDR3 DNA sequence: TGTGCCAGCAGCCAAGATTTCGGGAGAAGGGCTTTCTTT.

The CDR3 spells CASSPPNWITGELFF. CDR3 nucleotides: TGTGCCAGCTCACCACCAAACTGGATCACCGGGGAGCTGTTTTTT. This chain links TRBV18 with TRBJ2-2; D is ambiguous. Trimming shortened V by 0 bases and J by 4 bases, and 9 bases separated the two germline ends. The CDR3 is 15 residues long. CDR1 is KGHSH, CDR2 LQKENI, per germline. The full variable domain, its missing parts supplied by reference TRBV18 and TRBJ2-2, is NAGVMQNPRHLVRRRGQEARLRCSPMKGHSHVYWYRQLPEEGLKFMVYLQKENIIDESGMPKERFSAEFPKEGPSILRIQQVVRGDSAAYFCASSPPNWITGELFFGEGSRLTVL.

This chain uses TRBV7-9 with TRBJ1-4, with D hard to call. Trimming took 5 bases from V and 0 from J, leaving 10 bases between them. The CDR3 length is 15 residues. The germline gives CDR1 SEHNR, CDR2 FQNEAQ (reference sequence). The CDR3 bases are TGTGCCAGCAGCCCAGACGGAGCAACTAATGAAAAACTGTTTTTT. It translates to CASSPDGATNEKLFF.

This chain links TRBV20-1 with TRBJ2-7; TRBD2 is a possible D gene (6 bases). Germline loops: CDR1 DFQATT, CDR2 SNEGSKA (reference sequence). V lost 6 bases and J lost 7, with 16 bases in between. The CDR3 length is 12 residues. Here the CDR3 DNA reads TGCAGTGCCACGACTAGTCCGCAAGAGCAGTACTTC. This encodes CSATTSPQEQYF.

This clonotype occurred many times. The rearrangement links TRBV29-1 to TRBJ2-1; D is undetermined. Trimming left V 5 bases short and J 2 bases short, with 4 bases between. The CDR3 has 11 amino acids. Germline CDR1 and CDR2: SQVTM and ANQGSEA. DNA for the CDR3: TGCAGCGTTAACACCTACAATGAGCAGTTCTTC. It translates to CSVNTYNEQFF.

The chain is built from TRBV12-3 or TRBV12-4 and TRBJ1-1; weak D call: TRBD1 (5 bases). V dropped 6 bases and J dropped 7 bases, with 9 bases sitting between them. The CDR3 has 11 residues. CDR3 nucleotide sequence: TGTGCCAGCAGGGCGAGGGGTGAAGCTTTCTTT. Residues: CASRARGEAFF.

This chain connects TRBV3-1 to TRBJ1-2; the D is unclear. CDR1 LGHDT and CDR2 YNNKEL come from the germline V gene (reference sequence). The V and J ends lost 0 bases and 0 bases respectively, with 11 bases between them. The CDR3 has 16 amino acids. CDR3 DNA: TGTGCCAGCAGCCAAGATGCGACCCTAGCTAACTATGGCTACACCTTC. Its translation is CASSQDATLANYGYTF.

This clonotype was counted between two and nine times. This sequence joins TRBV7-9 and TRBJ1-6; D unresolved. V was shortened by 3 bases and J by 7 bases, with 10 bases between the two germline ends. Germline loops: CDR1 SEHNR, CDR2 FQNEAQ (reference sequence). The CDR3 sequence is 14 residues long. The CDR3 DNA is TGTGCCAGCAGCTTTTCCGGGATAAATTCACCCCTCCACTTT. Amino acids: CASSFSGINSPLHF.

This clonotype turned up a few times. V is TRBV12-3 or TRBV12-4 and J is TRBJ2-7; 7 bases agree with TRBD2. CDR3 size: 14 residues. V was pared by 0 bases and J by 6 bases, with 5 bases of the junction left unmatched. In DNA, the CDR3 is TGTGCCAGCAGTTTAGCGGGAGTAGCGGGCGAGCAGTACTTC. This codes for CASSLAGVAGEQYF.

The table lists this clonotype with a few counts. Written as DNA, the CDR3 is TGTGCCAGCAGTTTCCGGGGGCCAAGCACAGATACGCAGTATTTT. Translated: CASSFRGPSTDTQYF. The rearrangement joins TRBV5-6 to TRBJ2-3; perhaps D is TRBD1 or TRBD2 (6 bases each). From germline, CDR1 is SGHDT and CDR2 YYEEEE. There are 15 residues in the CDR3. V was shortened by 5 bases and J by 0 bases, with 13 bases between the two germline ends.

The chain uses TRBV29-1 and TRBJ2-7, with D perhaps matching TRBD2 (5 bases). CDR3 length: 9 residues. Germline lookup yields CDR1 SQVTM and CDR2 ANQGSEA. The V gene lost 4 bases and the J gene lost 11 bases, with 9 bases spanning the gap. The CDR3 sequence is CSVGGFEYF. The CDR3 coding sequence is TGCAGCGTTGGAGGGTTTGAGTACTTC.

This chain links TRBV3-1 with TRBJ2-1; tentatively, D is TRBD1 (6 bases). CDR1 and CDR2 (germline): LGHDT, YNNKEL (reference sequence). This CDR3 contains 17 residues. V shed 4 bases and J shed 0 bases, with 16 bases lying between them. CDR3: CASSPRGPMYSYNEQFF. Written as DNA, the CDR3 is TGTGCCAGCAGCCCCAGGGGACCGATGTACTCCTACAATGAGCAGTTCTTC.

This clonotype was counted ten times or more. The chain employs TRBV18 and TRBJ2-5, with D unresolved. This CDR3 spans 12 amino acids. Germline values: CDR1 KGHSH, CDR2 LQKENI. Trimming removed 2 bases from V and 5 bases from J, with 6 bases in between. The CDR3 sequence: CASSPEQETQYF. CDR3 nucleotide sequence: TGTGCCAGCTCACCAGAGCAGGAGACCCAGTACTTC. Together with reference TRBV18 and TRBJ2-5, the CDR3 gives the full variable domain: NAGVMQNPRHLVRRRGQEARLRCSPMKGHSHVYWYRQLPEEGLKFMVYLQKENIIDESGMPKERFSAEFPKEGPSILRIQQVVRGDSAAYFCASSPEQETQYFGPGTRLLVL.

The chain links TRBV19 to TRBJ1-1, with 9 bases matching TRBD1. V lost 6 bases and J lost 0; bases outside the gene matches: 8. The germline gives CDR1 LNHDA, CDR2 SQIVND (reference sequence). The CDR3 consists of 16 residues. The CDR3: CASRAGTGKVNTEAFF. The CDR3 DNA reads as TGTGCCAGTAGAGCCGGGACAGGGAAGGTGAACACTGAAGCTTTCTTT.

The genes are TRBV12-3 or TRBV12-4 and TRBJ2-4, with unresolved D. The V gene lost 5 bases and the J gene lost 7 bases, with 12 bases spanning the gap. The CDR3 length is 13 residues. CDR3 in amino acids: CASSPYVGNIQYF. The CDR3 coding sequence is TGTGCCAGCAGTCCCTATGTGGGGAACATTCAGTACTTC.

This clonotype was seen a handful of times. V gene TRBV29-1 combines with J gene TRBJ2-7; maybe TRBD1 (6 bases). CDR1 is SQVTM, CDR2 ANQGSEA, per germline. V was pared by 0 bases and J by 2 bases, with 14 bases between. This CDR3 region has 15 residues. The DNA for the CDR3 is TGCAGCGTTGAAGAGGATTCCAGGGGAGCCTACGAGCAGTACTTC. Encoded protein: CSVEEDSRGAYEQYF.

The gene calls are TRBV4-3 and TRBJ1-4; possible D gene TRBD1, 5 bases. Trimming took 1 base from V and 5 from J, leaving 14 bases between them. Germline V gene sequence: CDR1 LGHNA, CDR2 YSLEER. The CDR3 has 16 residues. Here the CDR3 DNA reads TGCGCCAGCAGCCAAGTGCGGAACAGGAAAAATGAAAAACTGTTTTTT. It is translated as CASSQVRNRKNEKLFF.

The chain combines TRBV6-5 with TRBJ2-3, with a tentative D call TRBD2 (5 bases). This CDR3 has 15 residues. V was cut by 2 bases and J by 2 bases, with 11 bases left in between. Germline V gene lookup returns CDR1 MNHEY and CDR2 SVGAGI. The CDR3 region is CASSYQRSFTDTQYF. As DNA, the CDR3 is TGTGCCAGCAGTTACCAGCGGAGCTTCACAGATACGCAGTATTTT.

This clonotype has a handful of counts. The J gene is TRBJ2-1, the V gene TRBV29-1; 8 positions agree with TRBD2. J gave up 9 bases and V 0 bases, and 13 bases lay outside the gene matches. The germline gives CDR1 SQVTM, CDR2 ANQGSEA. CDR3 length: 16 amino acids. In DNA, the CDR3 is TGCAGCGTTGAAGATCAGATAGAGCGACTAGCGTCTGAGCAGTTCTTC. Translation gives CSVEDQIERLASEQFF.

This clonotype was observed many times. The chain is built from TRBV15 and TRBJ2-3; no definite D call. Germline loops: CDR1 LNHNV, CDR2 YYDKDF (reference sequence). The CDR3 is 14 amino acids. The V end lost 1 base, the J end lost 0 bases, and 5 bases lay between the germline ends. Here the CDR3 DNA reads TGTGCCACCAGCAGAGGAGTTAGCACAGATACGCAGTATTTT. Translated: CATSRGVSTDTQYF.

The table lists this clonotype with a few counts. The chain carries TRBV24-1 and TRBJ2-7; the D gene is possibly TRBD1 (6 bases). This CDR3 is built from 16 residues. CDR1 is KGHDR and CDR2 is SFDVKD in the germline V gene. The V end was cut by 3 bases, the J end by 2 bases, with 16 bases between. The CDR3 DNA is TGTGCCACCAGTGATCAGACACCAAGGGGGACCTACGAGCAGTACTTC. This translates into CATSDQTPRGTYEQYF.

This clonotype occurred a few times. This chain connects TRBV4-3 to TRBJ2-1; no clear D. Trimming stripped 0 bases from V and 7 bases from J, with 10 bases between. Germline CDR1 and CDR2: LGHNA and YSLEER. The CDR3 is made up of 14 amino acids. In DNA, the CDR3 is TGCGCCAGCAGCCAAGACCTAGAGCTTAATGAGCAGTTCTTC. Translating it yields CASSQDLELNEQFF.

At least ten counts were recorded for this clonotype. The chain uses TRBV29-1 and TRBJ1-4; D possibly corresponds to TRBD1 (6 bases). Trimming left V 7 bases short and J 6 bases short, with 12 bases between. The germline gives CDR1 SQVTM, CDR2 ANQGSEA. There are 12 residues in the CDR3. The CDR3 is CSGGTTHEKLFF. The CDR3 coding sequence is TGCAGCGGCGGGACAACCCATGAAAAACTGTTTTTT.